This passage covers 8 T cell receptor beta chains from one sample sequenced in a study of OX40 agonist ivuxolimab in advanced cancers. Using immunoSEQ multiplex PCR, the repertoire was profiled, and TCRdb retains in-frame clones only, with some absent. The sample holds tens of thousands of clones; approximately 83% are singletons and the top ten take under 0.5%. Sequences were derived from CD4+ or CD8+ T cells sorted from blood, sampled in a trial of the OX40 agonist ivuxolimab. All receptors come from an adult with an advanced solid tumor such as melanoma, head and neck, liver or kidney cancer.

This chain joins TRBV7-8 and TRBJ2-1, with D maybe TRBD2 (6 bases). Per the germline V gene, CDR1 is SGHVS and CDR2 is FQNEAQ. The V end was cut by 5 bases, the J end by 2 bases, with 16 bases between. The CDR3 has 16 residues. In DNA, the CDR3 is TGTGCCAGCAGCGCACGGGGGTTTATGACCTACAATGAGCAGTTCTTC. It specifies CASSARGFMTYNEQFF.

The genes are TRBV29-1 and TRBJ1-2, with 7 bases matching TRBD1. The CDR3 contains 12 residues. CDR1 is SQVTM, CDR2 ANQGSEA, per germline. The J segment lost 4 bases and the V segment lost 6 bases, leaving 5 bases of the junction unmatched. In DNA form, the CDR3 reads TGCAGCGTCCAGACAGGGACCTATGGCTACACCTTC. Amino acid sequence: CSVQTGTYGYTF.

This chain connects TRBV6-5 to TRBJ1-2; D is perhaps TRBD1 (5 bases). The CDR3 sequence is 13 residues long. V was pared by 5 bases and J by 5 bases, with 12 bases between. From germline, CDR1 is MNHEY and CDR2 SVGAGI. The CDR3 spells CASSGGALYGYTF. Written as DNA, the CDR3 is TGTGCCAGCAGTGGGGGTGCCCTATATGGCTACACCTTC.

The chain employs TRBV7-6 and TRBJ2-7; 11 bases are a match to TRBD1. The trim removed 5 bases at V and 0 bases at J, leaving 3 bases unmatched. Germline V gene lookup returns CDR1 SGHVS and CDR2 FNYEAQ. This CDR3 is 15 amino acids long. The CDR3 DNA reads as TGTGCCAGCAGCCCCGGGACAGGGGGCTCCTACGAGCAGTACTTC. Its translation: CASSPGTGGSYEQYF.

The rearrangement joins TRBV6-4 to TRBJ2-7; TRBD2 matches at 15 bases. From germline, CDR1 is MRHNA and CDR2 SNTAGT. This CDR3 is built from 16 residues. Trimming removed 6 bases from V and 4 bases from J; junction bases left unmatched: 7. CDR3 in DNA: TGTGCCAGCAGGGTCCCGGGACTAGCGGGGGGATACGAGCAGTACTTC. It encodes CASRVPGLAGGYEQYF.

The chain is built from TRBV5-5 and TRBJ1-5; D possibly corresponds to TRBD1 (5 bases). The germline CDR1 and CDR2 sequences are SGHKS and YYEKEE (reference sequence). Trimming took off 3 bases at V and 4 bases at J, with 17 bases between the two ends. The length of the CDR3 is 16 residues. This CDR3 reads CASSSGGGTGNQPQHF. In DNA, the CDR3 is TGTGCCAGCAGCTCTGGAGGAGGGACGGGGAATCAGCCCCAGCATTTT. Using reference TRBV5-5 and TRBJ1-5 for the parts outside the CDR3, the full variable domain is DAGVTQSPTHLIKTRGQQVTLRCSPISGHKSVSWYQQVLGQGPQFIFQYYEKEERGRGNFPDRFSARQFPNYSSELNVNALLLGDSALYLCASSSGGGTGNQPQHFGDGTRLSIL.

V and J are TRBV18 and TRBJ2-7, with 10 nucleotides matching TRBD1. Germline trimming cut 5 bases from V and 9 bases from J; bases unmatched to any gene: 10. Looked up from germline, CDR1 is KGHSH and CDR2 is LQKENI. The length of the CDR3 is 14 residues. CDR3 in DNA: TGTGCCAGCTCAAGACAGGGGGCGCAAGTTGTGCAGTACTTC. It yields the protein CASSRQGAQVVQYF.

The gene calls are TRBV28 and TRBJ1-1, with D perhaps matching TRBD1 (5 bases). Germline CDR1 MDHEN, CDR2 SYDVKM. V was trimmed by 4 bases and J by 4 bases, leaving 13 bases between them. The CDR3 extends over 14 amino acids. The CDR3 loop reads CASSSPGSGTEAFF. The DNA of the CDR3 is TGTGCCAGCAGTTCACCAGGGTCGGGCACTGAAGCTTTCTTT.